This is a list of T cell receptor beta chains from one sample in a study of cytomegalovirus exposure and HLA in healthy donors. Only in-frame clones appear in the TCRdb table, and some are missing; sequencing was by immunoSEQ multiplex PCR. The data hold 150,000 to 200,000 clones, with about 80% observed a single time. Specimen: PBMCs. The receptor set was obtained from a woman between 45 and 65 years old in good health and CMV-seronegative. Both conserved end residues are part of each CDR3. A D gene is named only where the DNA matches it firmly. The size entry is marked missing in some rows and otherwise reads once, few, many or a size class.

v_gene	d_gene	abundance	j_gene	CDR3aa	CDR3nt
TRBV2	NA	NA	TRBJ1-5	CASSTQSNQPQHF	TGTGCCAGCAGTACCCAGAGCAATCAGCCCCAGCATTTT
TRBV14	TRBD2	NA	TRBJ2-7	CASSQDLLAGGGSYEQYF	TGTGCCAGCAGCCAAGATTTGCTAGCGGGAGGTGGCTCCTACGAGCAGTACTTC
TRBV2	TRBD1	NA	TRBJ1-6	CASRAGGFDNSPLHF	TGTGCCAGCAGAGCAGGGGGATTTGATAATTCACCCCTCCACTTT
TRBV10-1	NA	NA	TRBJ2-3	CASSESGGGLPTDTQYF	TGCGCCAGCAGTGAGTCGGGCGGGGGCCTCCCCACAGATACGCAGTATTTT
TRBV30	NA	few	TRBJ1-5	CAWGVGVDQPQHF	TGTGCCTGGGGGGTAGGGGTCGATCAGCCCCAGCATTTT
TRBV7-2	TRBD1	few	TRBJ2-1	CASSQPGQTYNEQFF	TGTGCCAGCAGCCAGCCGGGACAGACCTACAATGAGCAGTTCTTC
TRBV5-6	NA	NA	TRBJ1-5	CASSKDIGPQHF	TGTGCCAGCAGCAAGGACATCGGGCCCCAGCATTTT
TRBV5-4	NA	NA	TRBJ2-1	CASSPGSFYNEQFF	TGTGCCAGCAGCCCAGGGTCGTTCTACAATGAGCAGTTCTTC
TRBV29-1	NA	few	TRBJ2-7	CSATPDSHEQYF	TGCAGCGCCACACCGGACAGCCACGAGCAGTACTTC
TRBV19	NA	once	TRBJ1-2	CATIFGGPTSRGYTF	TGTGCCACAATCTTTGGAGGTCCCACCTCACGGGGCTACACCTTC
TRBV5-5	NA	NA	TRBJ2-7	CASSSLSGRSYEQYF	TGTGCCAGCAGCTCCCTCTCGGGTCGCTCCTACGAGCAGTACTTC
TRBV18	TRBD1	NA	TRBJ1-5	CASSPPTQGAEPQHF	TGTGCCAGCTCACCACCGACGCAGGGGGCTGAGCCCCAGCATTTT
TRBV28	TRBD2	NA	TRBJ2-7	CASSLGGGTHEQYF	TGTGCCAGCAGTCTTGGCGGGGGTACCCACGAGCAGTACTTC
TRBV6-1	NA	NA	TRBJ2-7	CASNFRDWLSYEQYF	TGTGCCAGCAACTTCCGGGACTGGCTCTCCTACGAGCAGTACTTC
TRBV19	NA	few	TRBJ1-5	CASSFSLRDDSNQPQHF	TGTGCCAGTAGTTTTTCCCTCAGGGATGATAGCAATCAGCCCCAGCATTTT
TRBV7-9	TRBD1	once	TRBJ2-7	CASSLGSRDRAHEQYF	TGTGCCAGCAGCTTAGGGAGCCGGGACAGGGCCCACGAGCAGTACTTC
TRBV29-1	NA	NA	TRBJ1-1	CSVGARGTMNTEAFF	TGCAGCGTTGGAGCAAGGGGAACTATGAACACTGAAGCTTTCTTT
TRBV19	TRBD1	once	TRBJ1-1	CASSMDRATEAFF	TGCGCCAGTAGTATGGACAGGGCCACTGAAGCTTTCTTT
TRBV7-7	NA	few	TRBJ2-5	CASSLGTGTGETQYF	TGTGCTAGCAGCTTAGGTACAGGTACGGGAGAGACCCAGTACTTC
TRBV5-6	TRBD1	NA	TRBJ1-2	CASSLAGGYGYTF	TGTGCCAGCAGCTTGGCAGGGGGCTATGGCTACACCTTC
TRBV19	NA	NA	TRBJ2-1	CASSLDRSSYNEQFF	TGTGCCAGTAGCCTGGACAGAAGCTCCTACAATGAGCAGTTCTTC
TRBV11-2	TRBD1	NA	TRBJ2-7	CASTLTGVYEQYF	TGTGCCAGCACCTTGACAGGGGTCTACGAGCAGTACTTC
TRBV5-8	NA	once	TRBJ1-1	CASSLGRAGSTEAFF	TGTGCCAGCAGCTTGGGCCGGGCAGGGTCTACTGAAGCTTTCTTT
TRBV6-6	NA	NA	TRBJ1-2	CASRATEIRISYGYTF	TGTGCCAGCAGAGCGACAGAGATAAGAATTTCTTATGGCTACACCTTC
TRBV30	TRBD1	NA	TRBJ1-5	CAWSVGQGNGQPQHF	TGTGCCTGGAGTGTGGGACAGGGGAATGGTCAGCCCCAGCATTTT
TRBV14	TRBD1	NA	TRBJ2-3	CASSPRQGRTDTQYF	TGTGCCAGCAGCCCTAGACAGGGGCGCACAGATACGCAGTATTTT
TRBV7-6	NA	NA	TRBJ1-3	CASSLATGTSGNTIYF	TGTGCCAGCAGCTTAGCCACAGGCACCTCTGGAAACACCATATATTTT
TRBV4-2	NA	NA	TRBJ2-3	CASSQGVGGQRGTQYF	TGTGCCAGCAGCCAAGGGGTCGGGGGTCAACGAGGGACGCAGTATTTT
TRBV19	TRBD1	NA	TRBJ2-7	CASSLSGTGGFEQYF	TGTGCCAGTAGTTTGAGTGGGACAGGGGGCTTCGAGCAGTACTTC
TRBV4-3	NA	NA	TRBJ2-2	CASSQEKILSAGELFF	TGCGCCAGCAGCCAAGAAAAAATCTTATCGGCCGGGGAGCTGTTTTTT
TRBV6-4	TRBD1	NA	TRBJ2-6	CASSAGGPGSGANVLTF	TGTGCCAGCAGCGCAGGGGGCCCCGGCTCTGGGGCCAACGTCCTGACTTTC
TRBV29-1	NA	NA	TRBJ1-4	CSVGRTNKKLFF	TGCAGCGTGGGGAGGACTAATAAAAAACTGTTTTTT
TRBV15	NA	NA	TRBJ1-2	CATSRDPGRIDGYTF	TGTGCCACCAGCAGAGATCCAGGGAGGATTGACGGCTACACCTTC
TRBV5-1	TRBD2	NA	TRBJ2-7	CASKGTGGSYEQYF	TGCGCCAGCAAGGGGACGGGAGGGTCCTACGAGCAGTACTTC
TRBV19	NA	once	TRBJ1-1	CATHRTLSAPEAFF	TGTGCCACCCATAGGACACTGTCAGCTCCTGAAGCTTTCTTT
TRBV5-1	NA	once	TRBJ1-1	CASSRLGGDEAFF	TGCGCCAGCAGCCGCTTAGGGGGTGATGAAGCTTTCTTT
TRBV7-8	NA	NA	TRBJ2-5	CASSLGGSGDQETQYF	TGTGCCAGCAGCTTAGGAGGGTCAGGGGATCAAGAGACCCAGTACTTC
TRBV11-2	TRBD1	NA	TRBJ2-2	CAGIGLRQGASGELFF	TGTGCCGGCATAGGACTTAGACAGGGGGCGAGCGGGGAGCTGTTTTTT
TRBV19	NA	NA	TRBJ1-1	CASTLRGEMNTEAFF	TGTGCCAGTACCCTGCGGGGGGAGATGAACACTGAAGCTTTCTTT
TRBV4-2	TRBD1	NA	TRBJ1-4	CASSQEGQANEKLFF	TGTGCCAGCAGCCAAGAGGGACAGGCTAATGAAAAACTGTTTTTT
TRBV29-1	NA	few	TRBJ2-1	CSGLGGVEQFF	TGCAGCGGCCTAGGAGGCGTGGAGCAGTTCTTC
TRBV4-3	NA	once	TRBJ2-5	CASSQEGAGSLETQYF	TGCGCCAGCAGCCAAGAAGGGGCAGGGTCTTTGGAGACCCAGTACTTC
TRBV2	TRBD1	NA	TRBJ1-2	CASRRTGHNYGYTF	TGTGCCAGCAGACGGACAGGCCACAACTATGGCTACACCTTC
TRBV2	TRBD2	NA	TRBJ2-5	CASSGPGLATQETQYF	TGTGCCAGCAGTGGTCCGGGACTAGCGACGCAAGAGACCCAGTACTTC
TRBV18	TRBD1	NA	TRBJ2-2	CASSPGQGSAGELFF	TGTGCCAGCTCACCCGGACAGGGAAGCGCCGGGGAGCTGTTTTTT
TRBV5-5	TRBD2	NA	TRBJ2-7	CASSLVSGRRSYEQYF	TGTGCCAGCAGCTTAGTGAGCGGGAGGAGGAGCTACGAGCAGTACTTC